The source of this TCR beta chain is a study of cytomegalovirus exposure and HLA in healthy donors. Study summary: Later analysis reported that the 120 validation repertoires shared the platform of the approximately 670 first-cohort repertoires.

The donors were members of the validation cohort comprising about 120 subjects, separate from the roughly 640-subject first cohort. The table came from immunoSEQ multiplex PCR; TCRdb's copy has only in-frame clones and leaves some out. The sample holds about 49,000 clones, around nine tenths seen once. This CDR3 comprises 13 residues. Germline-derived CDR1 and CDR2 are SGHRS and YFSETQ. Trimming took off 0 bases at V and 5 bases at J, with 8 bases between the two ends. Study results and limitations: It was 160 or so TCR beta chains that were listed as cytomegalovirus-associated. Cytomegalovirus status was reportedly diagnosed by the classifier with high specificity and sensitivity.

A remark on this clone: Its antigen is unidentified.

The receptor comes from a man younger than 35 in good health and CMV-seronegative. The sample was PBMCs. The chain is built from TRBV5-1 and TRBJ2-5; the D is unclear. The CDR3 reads CASSLGSGETQYF. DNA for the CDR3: TGCGCCAGCAGCTTGGGGTCCGGGGAGACCCAGTACTTC.